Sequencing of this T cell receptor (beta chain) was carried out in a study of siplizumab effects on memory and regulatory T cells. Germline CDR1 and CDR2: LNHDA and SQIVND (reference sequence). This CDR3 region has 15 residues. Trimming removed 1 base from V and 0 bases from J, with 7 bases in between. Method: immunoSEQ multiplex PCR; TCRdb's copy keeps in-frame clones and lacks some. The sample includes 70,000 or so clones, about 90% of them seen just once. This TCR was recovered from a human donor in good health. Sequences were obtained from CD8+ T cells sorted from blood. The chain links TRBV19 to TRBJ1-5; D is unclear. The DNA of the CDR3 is TGTGCCAGTAGTATAGTGGGAGATAGCAATCAGCCCCAGCATTTT. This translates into CASSIVGDSNQPQHF.